Each of the 7 T cell receptor beta chains below was sequenced from the same sample in a study of response to subunit inactivated influenza vaccine. MiXCR was run by TCRdb on the RT-PCR reads, yielding one entry per CDR3 protein. This table has 150,000 or so distinct CDR3 sequences, around 9.9% appearing once. Source: non-naive T cells sorted from PBMCs, taken about 40 days after vaccination. These receptors were taken from a man in his fifties or sixties who received an inactivated influenza vaccine.

This clonotype has a handful of counts. The chain employs TRBV5-1 and TRBJ2-1, with D unresolved. The V gene lost 1 base and the J gene lost 1 base, with 9 bases spanning the gap. Germline CDR1 reads SGHRS; CDR2 reads YFSETQ. The CDR3 spans 15 residues. The CDR3 is CASSLQSRSYNEQFF. CDR3 coding DNA: TGCGCCAGCAGCTTGCAGAGTCGGTCCTACAATGAGCAGTTCTTC.

This clonotype showed up many times. The V gene is TRBV24-1, the J gene TRBJ2-3, with D possibly matching TRBD1 (5 bases). This CDR3 is built from 19 residues. Trimming removed 5 bases at V and 0 bases at J, with 23 bases between. Per the germline V gene, CDR1 is KGHDR and CDR2 is SFDVKD. CDR3 protein: CATSGRGSQESGSTDTQYF. CDR3 DNA: TGTGCCACCAGTGGAAGGGGTTCCCAGGAGTCCGGGAGCACAGATACGCAGTATTTT.

This rearrangement joins TRBV6-2 or TRBV6-3 to TRBJ2-7, with TRBD2 matching over 12 bases. Germline-derived CDR1 and CDR2 are MNHEY and SVGEGT. The V gene end was trimmed by 5 bases and the J gene end by 5 bases; junction bases not matched to a gene: 10. The CDR3 is 16 amino acids. CDR3 sequence reads: CASSRSTSGSSHEQYF. CDR3 sequence (DNA): TGTGCCAGCAGTCGCTCGACTAGCGGGAGTTCCCACGAGCAGTACTTC.

This clonotype has ten or more counts. This chain links TRBV12-3 or TRBV12-4 with TRBJ2-2, with 7 nucleotides matching TRBD2. The J segment lost 6 bases and the V segment lost 0 bases, leaving 1 base of the junction unmatched. CDR3 length: 14 amino acids. As DNA, the CDR3 is TGTGCCAGCAGTTTAGCGGGAGGGCCCGGGGAGCTGTTTTTT. Translation gives CASSLAGGPGELFF.

The chain uses TRBV10-3 and TRBJ2-7; 11 bases align to TRBD2. The germline V gene encodes CDR1 ENHRY and CDR2 SYGVKD. Losses at the gene ends were 5 bases for V and 6 bases for J; bases not matched to a gene: 9. This CDR3 has 15 residues. In DNA, the CDR3 is TGTGCCATCAGTACCATAGCGGGAGGGAAGGGCGAGCAGTACTTC. Its translation: CAISTIAGGKGEQYF.

In this sample, this clonotype turned up many times. The rearrangement joins TRBV7-2 to TRBJ2-7; no firm D call. CDR1 is SGHTA and CDR2 is FQGNSA in the germline V gene. V was shortened by 1 base and J by 3 bases, with 10 bases between the two germline ends. CDR3 length equals 14 residues. The chain's CDR3 is CASSLEDGYYEQYF. The CDR3, as DNA: TGTGCCAGCAGCTTAGAAGACGGATACTACGAGCAGTACTTC.

This clonotype was observed many times. This rearrangement joins TRBV5-6 to TRBJ2-1; maybe TRBD1 (6 bases). The CDR3 is 16 residues long. Per the germline V gene, CDR1 is SGHDT and CDR2 is YYEEEE. V shed 3 bases and J shed 1 base, with 14 bases lying between them. CDR3 protein: CASSYRFGQSYNEQFF. In nucleotides, the CDR3 is TGTGCCAGCAGCTACAGGTTCGGACAGTCCTACAATGAGCAGTTCTTC.